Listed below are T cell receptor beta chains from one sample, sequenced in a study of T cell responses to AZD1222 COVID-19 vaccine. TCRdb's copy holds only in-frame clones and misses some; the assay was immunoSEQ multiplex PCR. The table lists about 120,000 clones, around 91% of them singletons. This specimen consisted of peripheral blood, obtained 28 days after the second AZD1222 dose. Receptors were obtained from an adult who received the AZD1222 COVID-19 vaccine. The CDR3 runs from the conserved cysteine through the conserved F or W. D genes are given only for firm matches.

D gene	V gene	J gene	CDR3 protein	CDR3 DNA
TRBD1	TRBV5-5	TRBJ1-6	CASSHNPGQPANSPLHF	TGTGCCAGCAGCCATAATCCGGGACAGCCGGCCAATTCACCCCTCCACTTT
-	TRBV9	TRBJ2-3	CASSVLTDTQYF	TGTGCCAGCAGCGTACTAACAGATACGCAGTATTTT
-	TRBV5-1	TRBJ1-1	CASSLWGTGENTEAFF	TGCGCCAGCAGCTTGTGGGGAACAGGTGAGAACACTGAAGCTTTCTTT
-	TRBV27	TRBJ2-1	CASSLTRYNEQFF	TGTGCCAGCAGTTTAACCCGGTACAATGAGCAGTTCTTC
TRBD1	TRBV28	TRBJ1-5	CASSPRDRGDQPQHF	TGTGCCAGCAGTCCCCGGGACAGGGGCGATCAGCCCCAGCATTTT
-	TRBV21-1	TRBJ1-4	CASTRRVFETNEKLFF	TGTGCCAGCACCCGGAGGGTTTTCGAAACTAATGAAAAACTGTTTTTT
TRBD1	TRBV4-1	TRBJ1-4	CASSQTGGEKLFF	TGCGCCAGCAGCCAGACAGGGGGGGAAAAACTGTTTTTT
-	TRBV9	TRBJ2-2	CASSVVVSAALSNTGELFF	TGTGCCAGCAGCGTTGTCGTCTCGGCGGCCCTTTCGAACACCGGGGAGCTGTTTTTT
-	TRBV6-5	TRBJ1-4	CASSKGGGSEKLFF	TGTGCCAGCAGTAAGGGGGGAGGAAGTGAAAAACTGTTTTTT
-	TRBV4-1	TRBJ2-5	CASSKTRVAVETQYF	TGCGCCAGCAGCAAAACTCGAGTGGCGGTGGAGACCCAGTACTTC
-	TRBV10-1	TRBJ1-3	CASSATSSGNTIYF	TGCGCCAGCAGTGCTACATCCTCTGGAAACACCATATATTTT
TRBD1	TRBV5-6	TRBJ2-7	CASSGPTGAYEQYF	TGTGCCAGCAGCGGCCCGACAGGGGCCTACGAGCAGTACTTC
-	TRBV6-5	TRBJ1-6	CASSSGLIYNSPLHF	TGTGCCAGCAGTTCGGGGTTAATATATAATTCACCCCTCCACTTT